Each of the 25 T cell receptor beta chains below was sequenced from the same sample in a study of blood T cell repertoires in COVID-19 (dated by TCRdb to 2018 to 2021). The library was generated by the immunoSEQ multiplex PCR assay. This is the immuneACCESS table as TCRdb keeps it, with only in-frame sequences that have V and J called. A part of the clones is gone; compared with another copy, unresolved V genes explain less than half, and the rest is unexplained. The sample contains roughly 15,000 clones, roughly nine tenths of them found a single time. The ten largest make up approximately 3.1% of the sample. Sequences were obtained from peripheral blood. The receptors were sampled from a human donor in a cohort sampled during active COVID-19.

This clone was seen just once. The chain recombines TRBV7-9 with TRBJ1-1; D is ambiguous. Trimming took off 2 bases at V and 11 bases at J, with 18 bases between the two ends. The CDR3 consists of 14 residues. Per germline, CDR1 SEHNR and CDR2 FQNEAQ (reference sequence). The CDR3 coding sequence is TGTGCCAGCAGCTTATCCGGGGTTGAATTTGGTGCTTTCTTT. Translating gives CASSLSGVEFGAFF.

The chain links TRBV15 to TRBJ1-2; D might be TRBD1 (5 bases). CDR1 is LNHNV, CDR2 YYDKDF, per germline (reference sequence). The CDR3 length is 13 residues. V was cut by 7 bases and J by 3 bases, with 12 bases left in between. The CDR3 DNA reads as TGTGCCACCAATGTTCAGGGCGACTATGGCTACACCTTC. This sequence encodes CATNVQGDYGYTF.

V and J are TRBV2 and TRBJ2-7; perhaps TRBD2 as D (7 bases). V was shortened by 0 bases and J by 5 bases, with 11 bases between the two germline ends. This CDR3 region has 14 residues. Germline lookup yields CDR1 SNHLY and CDR2 FYNNEI. CDR3 nucleotide sequence: TGTGCCAGCAGTGAAGCGGGGGGGCCCCACGAGCAGTACTTC. Translation gives CASSEAGGPHEQYF.

This sequence joins TRBV30 and TRBJ1-4; D might be TRBD1 (6 bases). Germline values: CDR1 GTSNPN, CDR2 SVGIG (reference sequence). The V gene lost 1 base and the J gene lost 5 bases, with 8 bases spanning the gap. The CDR3 sequence is 13 residues long. CDR3: CAWSGRGNEKLFF. The CDR3 nucleotides read TGTGCCTGGAGTGGCAGGGGCAATGAAAAACTGTTTTTT.

The chain combines TRBV4-1 with TRBJ1-5; no clear D gene. Germline loops: CDR1 MGHRA, CDR2 YSYEKL. V lost 1 base to trimming and J lost 4 bases, with 14 bases between them. There are 16 residues in the CDR3. The CDR3 is CASSQGGGIRNQPQHF. The CDR3 DNA is TGCGCCAGCAGCCAAGGGGGAGGAATCCGGAATCAGCCCCAGCATTTT.

The chain links TRBV29-1 to TRBJ2-5; 8 bases match TRBD1. CDR3 length: 15 residues. V lost 2 bases to trimming and J lost 2 bases; unmatched junction nucleotides: 7. Germline CDR1 SQVTM, CDR2 ANQGSEA. This chain's CDR3 is CSVEFGTGVQETQYF. CDR3 coding DNA: TGCAGCGTTGAATTTGGGACAGGCGTACAAGAGACCCAGTACTTC.

This rearrangement joins TRBV28 to TRBJ2-1; 10 positions agree with TRBD2. Germline assignment: CDR1 MDHEN and CDR2 SYDVKM. The CDR3 has 16 amino acids. Trimming took 5 bases from V and 10 from J; bases not matched to a gene: 14. The CDR3 DNA is TGTGCCAGCAGTCCAACGGGCCTAGCGGGGGCCTCGGAGCAGTTCTTC. Translation: CASSPTGLAGASEQFF.

The chain links TRBV30 to TRBJ2-5; a weak D match, TRBD1 (6 bases). CDR3 length: 13 amino acids. Germline CDR1 GTSNPN, CDR2 SVGIG (reference sequence). With 7 bases removed from V and 9 bases from J, the gap between germline ends came to 21 bases. The CDR3 sequence: CALEWGQRGSQYF. The CDR3 DNA sequence: TGTGCCTTGGAGTGGGGGCAACGAGGGTCCCAGTACTTC. Supplemented by reference TRBV30 and TRBJ2-5, the full variable domain reads SQTIHQWPATLVQPVGSPLSLECTVEGTSNPNLYWYRQAAGRGLQLLFYSVGIGQISSEVPQNLSASRPQDRQFILSSKKLLLSDSGFYLCALEWGQRGSQYFGPGTRLLVL.

V is TRBV7-9 and J is TRBJ1-1, with 8 bases lining up with TRBD1. CDR3 length equals 15 residues. V lost 6 bases and J lost 5; bases outside the gene matches: 11. Germline V gives CDR1 SEHNR, CDR2 FQNEAQ (reference sequence). As DNA, the CDR3 is TGTGCCAGCAGTCTTAACCAGGGGGCGAGGACTGAAGCTTTCTTT. This encodes CASSLNQGARTEAFF.

This chain connects TRBV9 to TRBJ1-6; 11 bases align to TRBD1. Trimming removed 7 bases from V and 5 bases from J; junction bases left unmatched: 5. The CDR3 spans 15 residues. Germline V lookup: CDR1 SGDLS, CDR2 YYNGEE. In DNA, the CDR3 is TGTGCCAGCCGACCGGGACAGGGGGATAATTCACCCCTCCACTTT. This gives the protein CASRPGQGDNSPLHF. Based on the CDR3 plus reference TRBV9 and TRBJ1-6, the full variable domain is DSGVTQTPKHLITATGQRVTLRCSPRSGDLSVYWYQQSLDQGLQFLIQYYNGEERAKGNILERFSAQQFPDLHSELNLSSLELGDSALYFCASRPGQGDNSPLHFGNGTRLTVT.

Points on this clone: Its ends do not fully match the called genes, so a read error is possible. The chain carries TRBV10-2 and TRBJ2-7; 7 positions match TRBD1. CDR3 length equals 15 residues. The germline CDR1 and CDR2 sequences are WSHSY and SAAADI. The CDR3 sequence is CASREGPTGNDEQYF. The CDR3 DNA reads TGCGCCAGCCGTGAGGGACCGACAGGGAATGACGAGCAGTACTTC.

The rearrangement joins TRBV7-9 to TRBJ1-2; 10 bases match TRBD1. CDR3 size: 15 residues. V lost 5 bases and J lost 7; bases outside the gene matches: 10. Germline CDR1 reads SEHNR; CDR2 reads FQNEAQ (reference sequence). CDR3 nucleotide sequence: TGTGCCAGCAGCATAGTGGGACAGGGGTATAGTGGCTACACCTTC. Its protein is CASSIVGQGYSGYTF.

This chain uses TRBV27 with TRBJ2-7, with TRBD2 matching 10 bases. CDR3 length: 15 residues. Germline CDR1 is MNHEY and CDR2 is SMNVEV (reference sequence). V lost 8 bases and J lost 7; bases outside the gene matches: 14. The CDR3 spells CASGSSGGPDGEQYF. CDR3 coding DNA: TGTGCCAGCGGCTCTAGCGGGGGACCCGACGGGGAGCAGTACTTC.

The chain couples TRBV7-8 to TRBJ2-3; D perhaps matches TRBD2 (7 bases). Germline V gene data show CDR1 as SGHVS and CDR2 as FQNEAQ. Trimming took off 3 bases at V and 8 bases at J, with 12 bases between the two ends. This CDR3 has 13 amino acids. CDR3 sequence (DNA): TGTGCCAGCAGCTTGGGGGGGCCCATTACGCAGTATTTT. Amino acids: CASSLGGPITQYF.

Note on this clone: A single base separates this from a much larger clone, so it may be a read error. The V gene is TRBV3-1 (or the pseudogene TRBV3-2), the J gene TRBJ2-7, with 9 bases matching TRBD1. The CDR3 spans 13 residues. Trimming removed 4 bases from V and 5 bases from J; junction bases left unmatched: 3. The V gene's germline CDR1 is LGHDT and CDR2 YNNKEL (reference sequence). CDR3 in amino acids: CASSRDRAHEQYF. CDR3 nucleotide sequence: TGTGCCAGCAGCCGGGACAGGGCCCACGAGCAGTACTTC.

To note about this clone: Relative to the germline gene, one junction end is altered; a read error may explain this. J is TRBJ2-2 and V is TRBV7-7; D is perhaps TRBD1 or TRBD2 (6 bases each). CDR1 and CDR2 (germline): SSHAT, FNYEAQ (reference sequence). The length of the CDR3 is 16 residues. DNA of the CDR3: TGTGCTAGCAGCTTAGGGAGGACAGTGAACACCGGGGAGCTGTTTTTT. Translation gives CASSLGRTVNTGELFF.

V gene TRBV5-8 combines with J gene TRBJ1-5, with D perhaps matching TRBD1 (6 bases). The CDR3 consists of 16 residues. In germline, CDR1 is SGHTS, CDR2 YDEGEE. Trimming took 5 bases from V and 11 from J, leaving 26 bases between them. CDR3 nucleotide sequence: TGTGCCAGCAGGCTCGGGGGGGGCCTCGCGGGTAGGTCCCAGCATTTT. Protein product: CASRLGGGLAGRSQHF.

The chain recombines TRBV18 with TRBJ2-2; 8 bases agree with TRBD1. V gave up 5 bases and J gave up 7 bases; unmatched junction bases: 9. The CDR3 sequence is 15 residues long. CDR1 and CDR2 from the germline V gene are KGHSH and LQKENI. The CDR3 sequence: CASSSAGGAGGELFF. CDR3 bases: TGTGCCAGCTCATCGGCAGGGGGCGCCGGCGGGGAGCTGTTTTTT.

This sequence joins TRBV11-2 and TRBJ2-7; possibly TRBD1 for D (6 bases). V lost 8 bases to trimming and J lost 2 bases, with 10 bases between them. This CDR3 is 12 amino acids long. CDR1 is SGHAT and CDR2 is FQNNGV in the germline V gene. CDR3 sequence: CASSRGTYEQYF. The DNA of the CDR3 is TGTGCCAGCTCCAGGGGCACCTACGAGCAGTACTTC.

V usage is TRBV27 and J usage is TRBJ1-4, with a possible D match to TRBD1 (6 bases). CDR3 length: 15 amino acids. Trimming pared 5 bases from V and 4 bases from J, leaving 14 bases between. From germline, CDR1 is MNHEY and CDR2 SMNVEV (reference sequence). The CDR3 protein is CASSERTAVNEKLFF. The CDR3 DNA follows: TGTGCCAGCAGTGAAAGGACAGCCGTTAATGAAAAACTGTTTTTT. Based on the CDR3 plus reference TRBV27 and TRBJ1-4, the full variable domain is EAQVTQNPRYLITVTGKKLTVTCSQNMNHEYMSWYRQDPGLGLRQIYYSMNVEVTDKGDVPEGYKVSRKEKRNFPLILESPSPNQTSLYFCASSERTAVNEKLFFGSGTQLSVL.

V gene TRBV19 combines with J gene TRBJ2-7; TRBD2 is a possible D gene (6 bases). Deletions cut 3 bases from V and 5 bases from J, with 11 bases between. Looked up from germline, CDR1 is LNHDA and CDR2 is SQIVND (reference sequence). The CDR3 has 13 amino acids. The CDR3 nucleotides read TGTGCCAGTAGTATTAGGGGAGGCGACGAGCAGTACTTC. Translating gives CASSIRGGDEQYF.

The chain carries TRBV2 and TRBJ2-5; 9 nucleotides line up with TRBD1. The V gene end was trimmed by 10 bases and the J gene end by 5 bases; junction bases not matched to a gene: 8. The CDR3 loop spans 13 amino acids. Germline V gives CDR1 SNHLY, CDR2 FYNNEI. This chain's CDR3 is CATIGDRVETQYF. The CDR3 DNA is TGTGCCACCATTGGGGACAGGGTGGAGACCCAGTACTTC.

The chain joins TRBV2 to TRBJ1-2; 8 positions agree with TRBD1. Germline V gene sequence: CDR1 SNHLY, CDR2 FYNNEI. The J segment lost 0 bases and the V segment lost 3 bases, leaving 12 bases of the junction unmatched. This CDR3 contains 18 residues. The chain's CDR3 is CASSDPGTGHTTNYGYTF. The CDR3 coding sequence is TGTGCCAGCAGTGACCCCGGGACAGGACACACAACTAACTATGGCTACACCTTC.

The chain links TRBV2 to TRBJ2-3, with D tentatively TRBD2 (6 bases). The CDR3 is 14 residues long. Trimming left V 4 bases short and J 4 bases short, with 12 bases between. Germline V gene lookup returns CDR1 SNHLY and CDR2 FYNNEI. The CDR3 sequence is CASSGTWGADTQYF. The CDR3, as DNA: TGTGCCAGCAGTGGGACTTGGGGGGCAGATACGCAGTATTTT. Full variable domain (rest looked up from reference TRBV2 and TRBJ2-3): EPEVTQTPSHQVTQMGQEVILRCVPISNHLYFYWYRQILGQKVEFLVSFYNNEISEKSEIFDDQFSVERPDGSNFTLKIRSTKLEDSAMYFCASSGTWGADTQYFGPGTRLTVL.

The V gene is TRBV30, the J gene TRBJ2-3, with a tentative D call TRBD2 (6 bases). V was pared by 3 bases and J by 6 bases, with 10 bases between. The CDR3 runs to 12 residues. Germline lookup yields CDR1 GTSNPN and CDR2 SVGIG (reference sequence). DNA for the CDR3: TGTGCCTGGAGAGCGGGCCCCGATACGCAGTATTTT. Translation gives CAWRAGPDTQYF.